Listed below are T cell receptor beta chains from one sample, sequenced in a study of T cell responses to AZD1222 COVID-19 vaccine. Produced via immunoSEQ multiplex PCR; TCRdb's table is partial and in-frame only. This sample contains 150,000 or so clones. The sample comprised peripheral blood. Receptor source: an adult in good health. Both conserved end residues are part of each CDR3. Each record gives: V gene, D gene, CDR3 protein. The D gene is left open where the match is weak.

v_gene: TRBV5-6
d_gene: TRBD1
CDR3aa: CASTITGTEPYEQYF

v_gene: TRBV30
d_gene: .
CDR3aa: CAWSETDQELFF

v_gene: TRBV2
d_gene: TRBD2
CDR3aa: CASRGLSGGLVDTQYF

v_gene: TRBV28
d_gene: TRBD2
CDR3aa: CASTYPGLAGSGELFF

v_gene: TRBV3-1/TRBV3-2
d_gene: TRBD1
CDR3aa: CASSQVDRGNTEAFF

v_gene: TRBV10-3
d_gene: .
CDR3aa: CAISGGTVVGNTEAFF

v_gene: TRBV6-5
d_gene: .
CDR3aa: CASSRTILGTEAFF

v_gene: TRBV4-1
d_gene: TRBD2
CDR3aa: CASTRLAGDSSSYNEQFF

v_gene: TRBV5-1
d_gene: .
CDR3aa: CASSLASGFREKLFF

v_gene: TRBV30
d_gene: TRBD1
CDR3aa: CAWYPGQGAGGYTF

v_gene: TRBV9
d_gene: .
CDR3aa: CASSLGDGPSGNTIYF

v_gene: TRBV18
d_gene: TRBD1
CDR3aa: CASSYYKGQGAGVYGYTF

v_gene: TRBV10-3
d_gene: .
CDR3aa: CAISESFKNTEAFF

v_gene: TRBV9
d_gene: TRBD2
CDR3aa: CASSVGPTSVHEQYF

v_gene: TRBV11-2
d_gene: .
CDR3aa: CASSLVDHRTDTQYF

v_gene: TRBV5-6
d_gene: .
CDR3aa: CASSFGTRAFF

v_gene: TRBV5-1
d_gene: .
CDR3aa: CASSLETRSLADTQYF

v_gene: TRBV2
d_gene: TRBD1
CDR3aa: CASSVSGGAGQPQHF

v_gene: TRBV11-2
d_gene: .
CDR3aa: CASSFLQIRGSSTDTQYF

v_gene: TRBV5-1
d_gene: TRBD1
CDR3aa: CASSFRSQGARRGYSNQPQHF

v_gene: TRBV5-1
d_gene: TRBD1
CDR3aa: CASKLQGGVEKLFF

v_gene: TRBV5-1
d_gene: .
CDR3aa: CASSHLPQETYGYTF

v_gene: TRBV7-3
d_gene: .
CDR3aa: CASSYRATHEQFF

v_gene: TRBV20-1
d_gene: TRBD2
CDR3aa: CSASSGGTYEQYF

v_gene: TRBV5-4
d_gene: .
CDR3aa: CASSLGGRGSRDTQYF

v_gene: TRBV25-1
d_gene: TRBD1
CDR3aa: CASRRTGFNTGELFF

v_gene: TRBV19
d_gene: TRBD1
CDR3aa: CASRGQAATGELFF

v_gene: TRBV2
d_gene: TRBD2
CDR3aa: CASSEGASGAYEQYF

v_gene: TRBV6-6
d_gene: .
CDR3aa: CASSYGGESGNTIYF

v_gene: TRBV23-1
d_gene: TRBD1
CDR3aa: CASSSGTENTEAFF

v_gene: TRBV18
d_gene: .
CDR3aa: CASSPGTRSESPLHF

v_gene: TRBV6-5
d_gene: .
CDR3aa: CAVGGGPQFF

v_gene: TRBV4-2
d_gene: TRBD2
CDR3aa: CASSPAGLAGGLSSYEQYF

v_gene: TRBV3-1/TRBV3-2
d_gene: .
CDR3aa: CASSPHTWDRSKGSTYGYTF

v_gene: TRBV9
d_gene: .
CDR3aa: CASSGPVRAQQYF

v_gene: TRBV4-1
d_gene: TRBD1
CDR3aa: CASSPGQGTNYGYTF

v_gene: TRBV30
d_gene: .
CDR3aa: CAWSLRDTSYEQYF

v_gene: TRBV19
d_gene: .
CDR3aa: CASRISGTSPSTIYF

v_gene: TRBV11-3
d_gene: .
CDR3aa: CASSPSGGVRNNSPLHF

v_gene: TRBV19
d_gene: .
CDR3aa: CASRKDNSITYEQYF

v_gene: TRBV6-1
d_gene: .
CDR3aa: CASSEQFSGNTIYF